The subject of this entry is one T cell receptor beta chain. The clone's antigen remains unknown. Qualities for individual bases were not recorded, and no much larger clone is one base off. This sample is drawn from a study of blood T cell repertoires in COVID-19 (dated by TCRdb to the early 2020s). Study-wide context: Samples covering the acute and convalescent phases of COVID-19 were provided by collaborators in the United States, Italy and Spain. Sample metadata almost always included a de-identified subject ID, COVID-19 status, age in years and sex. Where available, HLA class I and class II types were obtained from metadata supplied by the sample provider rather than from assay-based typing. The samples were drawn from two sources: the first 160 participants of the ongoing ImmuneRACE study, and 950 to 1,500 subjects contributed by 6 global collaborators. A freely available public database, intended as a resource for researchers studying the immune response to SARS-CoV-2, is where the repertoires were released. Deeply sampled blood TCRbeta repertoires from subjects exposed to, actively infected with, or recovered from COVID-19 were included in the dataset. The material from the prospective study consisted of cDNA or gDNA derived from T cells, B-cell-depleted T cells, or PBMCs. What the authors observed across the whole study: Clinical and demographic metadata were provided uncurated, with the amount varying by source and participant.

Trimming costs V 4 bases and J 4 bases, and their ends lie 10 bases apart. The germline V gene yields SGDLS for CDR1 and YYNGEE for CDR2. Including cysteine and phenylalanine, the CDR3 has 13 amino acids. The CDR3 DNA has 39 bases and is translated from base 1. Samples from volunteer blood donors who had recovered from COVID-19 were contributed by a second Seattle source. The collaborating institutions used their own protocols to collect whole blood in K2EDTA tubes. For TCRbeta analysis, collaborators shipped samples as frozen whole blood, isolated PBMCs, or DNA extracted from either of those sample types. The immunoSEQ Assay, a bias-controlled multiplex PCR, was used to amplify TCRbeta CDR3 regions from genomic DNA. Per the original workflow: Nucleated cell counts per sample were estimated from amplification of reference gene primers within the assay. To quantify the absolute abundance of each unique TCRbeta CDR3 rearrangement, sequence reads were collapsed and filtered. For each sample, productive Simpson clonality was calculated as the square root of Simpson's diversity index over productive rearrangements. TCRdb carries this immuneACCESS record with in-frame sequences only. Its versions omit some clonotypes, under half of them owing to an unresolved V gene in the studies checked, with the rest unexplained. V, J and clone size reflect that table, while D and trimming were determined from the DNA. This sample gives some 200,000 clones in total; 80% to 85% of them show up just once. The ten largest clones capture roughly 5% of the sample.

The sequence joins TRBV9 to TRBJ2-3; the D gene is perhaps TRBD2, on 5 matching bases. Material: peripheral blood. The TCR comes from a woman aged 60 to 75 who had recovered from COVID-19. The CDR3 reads CASSPLEADTQYF. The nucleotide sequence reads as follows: TGTGCCAGCAGCCCCCTGGAGGCAGATACGCAGTATTTT.